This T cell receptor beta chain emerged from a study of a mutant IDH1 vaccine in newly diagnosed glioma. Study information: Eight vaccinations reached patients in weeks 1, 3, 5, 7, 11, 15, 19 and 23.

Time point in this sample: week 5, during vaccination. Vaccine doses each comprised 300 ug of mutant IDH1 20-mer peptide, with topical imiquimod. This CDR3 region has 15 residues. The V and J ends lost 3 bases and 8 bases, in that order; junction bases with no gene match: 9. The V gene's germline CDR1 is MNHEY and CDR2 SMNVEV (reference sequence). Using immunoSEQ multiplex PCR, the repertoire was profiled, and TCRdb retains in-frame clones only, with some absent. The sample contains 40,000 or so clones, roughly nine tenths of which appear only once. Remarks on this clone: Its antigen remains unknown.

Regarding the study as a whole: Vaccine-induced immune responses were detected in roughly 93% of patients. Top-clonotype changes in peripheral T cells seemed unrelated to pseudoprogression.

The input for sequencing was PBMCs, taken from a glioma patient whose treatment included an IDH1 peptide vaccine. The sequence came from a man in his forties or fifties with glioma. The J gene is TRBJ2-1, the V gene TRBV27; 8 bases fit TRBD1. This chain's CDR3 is CASSFSDRVIYEQFF. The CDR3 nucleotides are TGTGCCAGCAGTTTCTCGGACAGGGTTATCTATGAGCAGTTCTTC.